The rows below give T cell receptor beta chains drawn from one sample of a study of glioma-infiltrating T cells after dendritic cell vaccination. Assay used: immunoSEQ multiplex PCR; TCRdb lists only in-frame clones, some missing. The sample yields 100,000 or so clones, 85% to 90% seen once. This material consisted of blood, taken before dendritic cell vaccination. Receptors were obtained from a human donor with glioblastoma. Each CDR3 is given with its conserved first and last residue. Each record gives: V gene, clone size, D gene, J gene, CDR3 DNA, CDR3 protein. The D gene is left open where the match is weak. Clone size is stated in some rows and not others, as once, few, many or a class when expanded.

v_gene: TRBV2; abundance: -; d_gene: TRBD1; j_gene: TRBJ1-4; CDR3nt: TGTGCCAGCAGTCCCAACCCGGGGACAGCAGTCGTTGCAACTAATGAAAAACTGTTTTTT; CDR3aa: CASSPNPGTAVVATNEKLFF
v_gene: TRBV19; abundance: -; d_gene: TRBD2; j_gene: TRBJ2-4; CDR3nt: TGTGCCAGTAGTATGACTAGCGGGAGGCTTCAGTACTTC; CDR3aa: CASSMTSGRLQYF
v_gene: TRBV15; abundance: once; d_gene: -; j_gene: TRBJ2-1; CDR3nt: TGTGCCACCAGCAGTACAGGGTACAATGAGCAGTTCTTC; CDR3aa: CATSSTGYNEQFF
v_gene: TRBV19; abundance: -; d_gene: -; j_gene: TRBJ1-2; CDR3nt: TGTGCCAGTAGTATTCAACAGGGACCTAACTATGGCTACACCTTC; CDR3aa: CASSIQQGPNYGYTF
v_gene: TRBV15; abundance: -; d_gene: -; j_gene: TRBJ2-5; CDR3nt: TGTGCCACCAGCAGCGGTTCCCAAGAGACCCAGTACTTC; CDR3aa: CATSSGSQETQYF
v_gene: TRBV28; abundance: -; d_gene: TRBD1; j_gene: TRBJ2-5; CDR3nt: TGTGCCAGCAGTTTGCGGACAGGGGAGACCCAGTACTTC; CDR3aa: CASSLRTGETQYF
v_gene: TRBV9; abundance: -; d_gene: TRBD2; j_gene: TRBJ2-5; CDR3nt: TGTGCCAGCAGGGCAGCGGGGCAAGAGACCCAGTACTTC; CDR3aa: CASRAAGQETQYF
v_gene: TRBV5-1; abundance: -; d_gene: -; j_gene: TRBJ2-7; CDR3nt: TGCGCCAGCAGGGGGCGCGGGGGCGTCTCCTACGAGCAGTACTTC; CDR3aa: CASRGRGGVSYEQYF
v_gene: TRBV21-1; abundance: few; d_gene: -; j_gene: TRBJ2-7; CDR3nt: TGCCGACAGGGGCCCTACGAGCAGTACTTC; CDR3aa: CRQGPYEQYF
v_gene: TRBV28; abundance: -; d_gene: -; j_gene: TRBJ2-2; CDR3nt: TGTGCCAGCAGTTTAACGGGTCCCAGCACCGGGGAGCTGTTTTTT; CDR3aa: CASSLTGPSTGELFF
v_gene: TRBV7-6; abundance: -; d_gene: -; j_gene: TRBJ2-7; CDR3nt: TGTGCCAGCAGCGTCGAGGGGGGGCCGAGCTCCTACGAGCAGTACTTC; CDR3aa: CASSVEGGPSSYEQYF
v_gene: TRBV28; abundance: -; d_gene: -; j_gene: TRBJ2-7; CDR3nt: TGTGCCAGTAGAAACCGGGGTCTCTCTGACGAGCAGTACTTC; CDR3aa: CASRNRGLSDEQYF
v_gene: TRBV28; abundance: -; d_gene: TRBD1; j_gene: TRBJ2-1; CDR3nt: TGTGCCAGCAGTTCGACAGGGGGTTACTACAATGAGCAGTTCTTC; CDR3aa: CASSSTGGYYNEQFF
v_gene: TRBV5-6; abundance: -; d_gene: -; j_gene: TRBJ2-7; CDR3nt: TGTGCCAGCAACTACCGGGACTCACTCTACGAGCAGTACTTC; CDR3aa: CASNYRDSLYEQYF
v_gene: TRBV2; abundance: -; d_gene: TRBD1; j_gene: TRBJ2-7; CDR3nt: TGTGCCAGCAGTGAAGGACAGGGGGTGGGCGAGCAGTACTTC; CDR3aa: CASSEGQGVGEQYF
v_gene: TRBV27; abundance: -; d_gene: -; j_gene: TRBJ1-1; CDR3nt: TGTGCCAGCAGTTACAGGGCTAACACTGAAGCTTTCTTT; CDR3aa: CASSYRANTEAFF
v_gene: TRBV11-2; abundance: few; d_gene: TRBD2; j_gene: TRBJ2-5; CDR3nt: TGTGCCAGCAGCTCTGGGCTAGCGGGGTACCAAGAGACCCAGTACTTC; CDR3aa: CASSSGLAGYQETQYF
v_gene: TRBV7-3; abundance: -; d_gene: TRBD2; j_gene: TRBJ2-5; CDR3nt: TGTGCCACCGGACTAGGAGAAGAGACCCAGTACTTC; CDR3aa: CATGLGEETQYF
v_gene: TRBV6-6; abundance: few; d_gene: TRBD1; j_gene: TRBJ1-1; CDR3nt: TGTGCCAGCACAGGGGGCACGCCTGAAGCTTTCTTT; CDR3aa: CASTGGTPEAFF
v_gene: TRBV7-7; abundance: -; d_gene: -; j_gene: TRBJ2-1; CDR3nt: TGTGCCAGCAGCTTCGCGGGGAGCAATGAGCAGTTCTTC; CDR3aa: CASSFAGSNEQFF
v_gene: TRBV5-1; abundance: -; d_gene: TRBD2; j_gene: TRBJ2-2; CDR3nt: TGCGCCAGCAGCTTGACTAGCGGGGGACTGGGCGTATTCGGGGAGCTGTTTTTT; CDR3aa: CASSLTSGGLGVFGELFF
v_gene: TRBV5-4; abundance: -; d_gene: -; j_gene: TRBJ2-7; CDR3nt: TGTGCCAGCAGCTCGACAGCAGCATCCTACGAGCAGTACTTC; CDR3aa: CASSSTAASYEQYF
v_gene: TRBV6-1; abundance: -; d_gene: TRBD1; j_gene: TRBJ2-7; CDR3nt: TGTGCCAGCAGTGAAGCCGCCTACAGGGGGCTCCACGAGCAGTACTTC; CDR3aa: CASSEAAYRGLHEQYF
v_gene: TRBV9; abundance: -; d_gene: -; j_gene: TRBJ1-1; CDR3nt: TGTGCCAGCAGCGCCCCCGTCGGGATGAACACTGAAGCTTTCTTT; CDR3aa: CASSAPVGMNTEAFF
v_gene: TRBV10-3; abundance: few; d_gene: -; j_gene: TRBJ1-5; CDR3nt: TGTGCCATCAGTGAAAGACACACTGGTGGCAATCAGCCCCAGCATTTT; CDR3aa: CAISERHTGGNQPQHF
v_gene: TRBV7-8; abundance: few; d_gene: TRBD2; j_gene: TRBJ2-3; CDR3nt: TGTGCCAGCGGAGCGGGGGGAGGGGATACGCAGTATTTT; CDR3aa: CASGAGGGDTQYF
v_gene: TRBV5-1; abundance: -; d_gene: -; j_gene: TRBJ1-3; CDR3nt: TGCGCCAGCAGCTTGGGGTCGGGGTCCGGAAACACCATATATTTT; CDR3aa: CASSLGSGSGNTIYF
v_gene: TRBV29-1; abundance: -; d_gene: -; j_gene: TRBJ2-1; CDR3nt: TGCAGCGTTGATTCTCTCTATGGTAATGAGCAGTTCTTC; CDR3aa: CSVDSLYGNEQFF
v_gene: TRBV5-1; abundance: -; d_gene: -; j_gene: TRBJ2-2; CDR3nt: TGCGCCAGCAGCCTAAACAGTCCAACCGGCGGGGAGCTGTTTTTT; CDR3aa: CASSLNSPTGGELFF
v_gene: TRBV19; abundance: -; d_gene: TRBD1; j_gene: TRBJ1-5; CDR3nt: TGTGCCAGTAGTGCTGCCGTGACAGGGAATCAGCCCCAGCATTTT; CDR3aa: CASSAAVTGNQPQHF
v_gene: TRBV27; abundance: -; d_gene: TRBD2; j_gene: TRBJ2-7; CDR3nt: TGTGCCAGCAGTCGGGCTAGCGGGAGAGGCGAGCAGTACTTC; CDR3aa: CASSRASGRGEQYF
v_gene: TRBV7-3; abundance: -; d_gene: TRBD2; j_gene: TRBJ2-1; CDR3nt: TGTGCCAGCAGCTTAGTTGGGACTAGCGCCTTCAATGAGCAGTTCTTC; CDR3aa: CASSLVGTSAFNEQFF
v_gene: TRBV9; abundance: -; d_gene: -; j_gene: TRBJ2-1; CDR3nt: TGTGCCAGCAGCGCGGACAATTCCTACAATGAGCAGTTCTTC; CDR3aa: CASSADNSYNEQFF
v_gene: TRBV9; abundance: -; d_gene: -; j_gene: TRBJ1-3; CDR3nt: TGTGCCAGCAGCGTAGGCTCCGGTGGTAGGAGCTCTGGAAACACCATATATTTT; CDR3aa: CASSVGSGGRSSGNTIYF
v_gene: TRBV9; abundance: -; d_gene: -; j_gene: TRBJ1-1; CDR3nt: TGTGCCAGCAGCAGAGATTTCACTGAAGCTTTCTTT; CDR3aa: CASSRDFTEAFF
v_gene: TRBV5-1; abundance: once; d_gene: -; j_gene: TRBJ2-3; CDR3nt: TGCGCCAGCAGCACGGAGGGGGCTTTAACCACAGATACGCAGTATTTT; CDR3aa: CASSTEGALTTDTQYF
v_gene: TRBV28; abundance: few; d_gene: TRBD1; j_gene: TRBJ1-3; CDR3nt: TGTGCCAGCAGATGGGACAGGGCTAGCTCTGGAAACACCATATATTTT; CDR3aa: CASRWDRASSGNTIYF
v_gene: TRBV19; abundance: -; d_gene: TRBD2; j_gene: TRBJ2-1; CDR3nt: TGTGCCAGTAGTATAGCCGCCCTAGCGGGAGGGCGAGGGGAGCAGTTCTTC; CDR3aa: CASSIAALAGGRGEQFF
v_gene: TRBV7-9; abundance: -; d_gene: -; j_gene: TRBJ2-7; CDR3nt: TGTGCCAGCAGCTCCAGGGTTTACGAGCAGTACTTC; CDR3aa: CASSSRVYEQYF
v_gene: TRBV4-3; abundance: -; d_gene: TRBD2; j_gene: TRBJ2-1; CDR3nt: TGCGCCAGCAGCCAAGATGCCCTAGGCGCTATAAGTGGCGGGGGGGCCGATGAGCAGTTCTTC; CDR3aa: CASSQDALGAISGGGADEQFF
v_gene: TRBV7-9; abundance: -; d_gene: -; j_gene: TRBJ1-6; CDR3nt: TGTGCCAGCAGCTTAGCCCAGAACAATTCACCCCTCCACTTT; CDR3aa: CASSLAQNNSPLHF
v_gene: TRBV7-6; abundance: -; d_gene: TRBD1; j_gene: TRBJ1-1; CDR3nt: TGTGCCAGCAGCTCCGACAGGGGCAAGAACACTGAAGCTTTCTTT; CDR3aa: CASSSDRGKNTEAFF
v_gene: TRBV19; abundance: -; d_gene: TRBD1; j_gene: TRBJ1-5; CDR3nt: TGTGCCAGTAGTGAAACCCCGGCCGGGACAGGGAACAATCAGCCCCAGCATTTT; CDR3aa: CASSETPAGTGNNQPQHF
v_gene: TRBV15; abundance: -; d_gene: TRBD1; j_gene: TRBJ2-7; CDR3nt: TGTGCCACCAGCTGGGGACAGAGGGGTTCCTACGAGCAGTACTTC; CDR3aa: CATSWGQRGSYEQYF
v_gene: TRBV29-1; abundance: -; d_gene: -; j_gene: TRBJ2-5; CDR3nt: TGCAGCGTTGGCAGGGTACTCCAAGAGACCCAGTACTTC; CDR3aa: CSVGRVLQETQYF
v_gene: TRBV6-1; abundance: -; d_gene: -; j_gene: TRBJ2-3; CDR3nt: TGTGCCAGCAGTGAAACGGGCAGGACTAGCACAGATACGCAGTATTTT; CDR3aa: CASSETGRTSTDTQYF
v_gene: TRBV6-6; abundance: -; d_gene: -; j_gene: TRBJ2-1; CDR3nt: TGTGCCAGCAGTTACTATATGACGAGGGACAATGAGCAGTTCTTC; CDR3aa: CASSYYMTRDNEQFF
v_gene: TRBV9; abundance: few; d_gene: -; j_gene: TRBJ2-1; CDR3nt: TGTGCCAGCAGCCCAGACTACGTCAACAATGAGCAGTTCTTC; CDR3aa: CASSPDYVNNEQFF
v_gene: TRBV6-6; abundance: -; d_gene: TRBD2; j_gene: TRBJ2-1; CDR3nt: TGTGCCAGCAGTTACTCGAGCGGGGGCAATGAGCAGTTCTTC; CDR3aa: CASSYSSGGNEQFF
v_gene: TRBV11-1; abundance: -; d_gene: -; j_gene: TRBJ1-1; CDR3nt: TGTGCCAGCAGCTTAACAGGAAGGGCTTTCTTT; CDR3aa: CASSLTGRAFF